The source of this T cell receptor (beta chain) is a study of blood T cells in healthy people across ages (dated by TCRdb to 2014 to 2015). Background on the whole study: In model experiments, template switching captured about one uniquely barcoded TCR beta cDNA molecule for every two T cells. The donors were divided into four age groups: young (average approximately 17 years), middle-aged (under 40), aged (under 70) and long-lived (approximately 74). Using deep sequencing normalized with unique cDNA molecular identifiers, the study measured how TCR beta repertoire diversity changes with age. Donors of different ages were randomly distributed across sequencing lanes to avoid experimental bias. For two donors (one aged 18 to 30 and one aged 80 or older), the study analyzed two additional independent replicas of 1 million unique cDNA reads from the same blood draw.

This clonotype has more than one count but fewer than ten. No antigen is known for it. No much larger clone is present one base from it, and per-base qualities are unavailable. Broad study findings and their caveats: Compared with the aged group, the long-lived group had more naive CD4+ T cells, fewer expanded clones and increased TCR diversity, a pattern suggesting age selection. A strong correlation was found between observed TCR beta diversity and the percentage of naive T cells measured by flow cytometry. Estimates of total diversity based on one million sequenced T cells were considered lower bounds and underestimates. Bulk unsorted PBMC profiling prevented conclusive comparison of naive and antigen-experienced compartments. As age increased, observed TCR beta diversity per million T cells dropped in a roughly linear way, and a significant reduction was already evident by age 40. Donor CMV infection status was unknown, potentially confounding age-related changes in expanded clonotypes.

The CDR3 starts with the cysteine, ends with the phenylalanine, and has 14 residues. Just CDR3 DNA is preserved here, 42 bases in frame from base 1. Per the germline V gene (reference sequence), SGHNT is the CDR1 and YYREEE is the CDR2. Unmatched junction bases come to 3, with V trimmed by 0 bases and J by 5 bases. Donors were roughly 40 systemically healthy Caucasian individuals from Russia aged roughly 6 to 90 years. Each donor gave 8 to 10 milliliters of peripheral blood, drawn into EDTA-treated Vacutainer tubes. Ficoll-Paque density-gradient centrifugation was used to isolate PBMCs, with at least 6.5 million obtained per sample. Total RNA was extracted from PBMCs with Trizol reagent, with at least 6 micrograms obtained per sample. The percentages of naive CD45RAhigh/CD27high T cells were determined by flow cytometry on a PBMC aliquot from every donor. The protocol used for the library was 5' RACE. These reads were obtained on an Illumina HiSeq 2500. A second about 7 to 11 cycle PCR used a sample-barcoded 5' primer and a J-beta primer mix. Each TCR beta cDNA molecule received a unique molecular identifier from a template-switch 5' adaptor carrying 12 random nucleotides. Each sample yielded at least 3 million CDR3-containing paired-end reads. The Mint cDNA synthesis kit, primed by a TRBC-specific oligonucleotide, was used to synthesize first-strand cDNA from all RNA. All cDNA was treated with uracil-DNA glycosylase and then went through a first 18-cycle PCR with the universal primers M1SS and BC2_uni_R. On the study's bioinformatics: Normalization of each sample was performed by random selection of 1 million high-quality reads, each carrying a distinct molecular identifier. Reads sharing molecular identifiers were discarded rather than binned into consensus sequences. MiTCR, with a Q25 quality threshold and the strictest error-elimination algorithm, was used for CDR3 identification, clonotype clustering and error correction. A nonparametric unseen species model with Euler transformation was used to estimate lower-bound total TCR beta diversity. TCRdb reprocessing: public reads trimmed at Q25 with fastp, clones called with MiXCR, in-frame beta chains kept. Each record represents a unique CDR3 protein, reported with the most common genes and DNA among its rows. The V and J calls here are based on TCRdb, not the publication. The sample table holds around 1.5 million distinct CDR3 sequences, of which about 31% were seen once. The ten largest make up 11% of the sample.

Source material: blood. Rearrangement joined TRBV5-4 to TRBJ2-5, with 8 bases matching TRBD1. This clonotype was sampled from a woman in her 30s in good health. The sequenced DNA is TGTGCCAGCAGCTTGGGGTGGACAGGGGAGACCCAGTACTTC. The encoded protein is CASSLGWTGETQYF.